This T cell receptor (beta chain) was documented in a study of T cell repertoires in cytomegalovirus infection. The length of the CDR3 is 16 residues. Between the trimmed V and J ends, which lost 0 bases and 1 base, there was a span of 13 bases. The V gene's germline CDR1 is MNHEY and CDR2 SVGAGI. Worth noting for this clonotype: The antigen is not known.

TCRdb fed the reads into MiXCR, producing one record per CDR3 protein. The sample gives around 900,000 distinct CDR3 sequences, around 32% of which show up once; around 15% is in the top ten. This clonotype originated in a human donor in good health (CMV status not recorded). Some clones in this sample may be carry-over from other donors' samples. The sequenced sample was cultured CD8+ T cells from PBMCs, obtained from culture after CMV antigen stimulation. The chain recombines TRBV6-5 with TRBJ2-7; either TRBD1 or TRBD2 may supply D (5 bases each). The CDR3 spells CASSYSAGTLSYEQYF. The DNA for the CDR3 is TGTGCCAGCAGTTACTCGGCAGGGACCTTATCCTACGAGCAGTACTTC.